The next 19 T cell receptor beta chains were all read from a single sample in a study of cytomegalovirus exposure and HLA in healthy donors. The primer mix had 60 Vbeta and 13 Jbeta primers. Only in-frame clones appear in the TCRdb table, and some are missing; sequencing was by immunoSEQ multiplex PCR. The sample includes over 55,000 clones, about four fifths of them seen just once. Source material: PBMCs. Every receptor here comes from a man aged 35-49 years in good health and CMV-seronegative.

This chain joins TRBV28 and TRBJ1-5, with TRBD1 matching 7 bases. CDR1 is MDHEN, CDR2 SYDVKM, per germline. J was trimmed by 4 bases and V by 3 bases; bases with no gene match: 9. CDR3 length equals 16 residues. The CDR3 DNA sequence: TGTGCCAGCAGTTTTCACCGAGGGGGCTTAAATCAGCCCCAGCATTTT. Its protein product is CASSFHRGGLNQPQHF.

The chain has TRBV30 and TRBJ1-5; 7 nucleotides align to TRBD1. Germline V lookup: CDR1 GTSNPN, CDR2 SVGIG (reference sequence). There are 14 residues in the CDR3. V dropped 2 bases and J dropped 3; count of bases not matched to a gene: 4. The CDR3 sequence is CAWSPGQYNQPQHF. The CDR3 region has the DNA TGTGCCTGGAGTCCGGGACAGTACAATCAGCCCCAGCATTTT.

The V and J genes are TRBV18 and TRBJ2-7; TRBD2 agrees at 9 bases. V trimming: 2 bases; J trimming: 4 bases; junction bases outside the gene matches: 9. The CDR3 has 16 amino acids. Germline CDR1 KGHSH, CDR2 LQKENI. Here the CDR3 reads CASSPKVVAGVYEQYF. Here the CDR3 DNA reads TGTGCCAGCTCACCAAAGGTCGTAGCGGGGGTTTACGAGCAGTACTTC. Using reference TRBV18 and TRBJ2-7 for the parts outside the CDR3, the full variable domain is NAGVMQNPRHLVRRRGQEARLRCSPMKGHSHVYWYRQLPEEGLKFMVYLQKENIIDESGMPKERFSAEFPKEGPSILRIQQVVRGDSAAYFCASSPKVVAGVYEQYFGPGTRLTVT.

CDR3 sequence: CASSITGGSEQYV. The DNA for the CDR3 is TGTGCCAGTAGTATTACAGGGGGAAGTGAGCAGTACGTC. The V gene is TRBV19, the J gene TRBJ2-7, with 8 bases identical to TRBD1. The CDR3 is made up of 13 amino acids. After removal of 3 bases from V and 7 bases from J, the junction contained 5 bases not matched to a gene. Germline CDR1 reads LNHDA; CDR2 reads SQIVND (reference sequence).

The rearrangement links TRBV5-1 to TRBJ2-7; weak D call: TRBD2 (6 bases). Germline lookup yields CDR1 SGHRS and CDR2 YFSETQ. This CDR3 region has 14 residues. With 3 bases removed from V and 0 bases from J, the gap between germline ends came to 10 bases. The CDR3 bases are TGCGCCAGCAGCTCGCTCGGGGGCTCCTACGAGCAGTACTTC. Translation gives CASSSLGGSYEQYF.

This clone appeared a few times. The chain couples TRBV2 to TRBJ2-6; D not certain. V dropped 2 bases and J dropped 2 bases, with 10 bases sitting between them. This CDR3 has 16 amino acids. Germline assignment: CDR1 SNHLY and CDR2 FYNNEI. CDR3 sequence (DNA): TGTGCCAGCAGTGAATTGGGTGGAGCTGGGGCCAACGTCCTGACTTTC. This encodes CASSELGGAGANVLTF. The full variable domain, completed using reference TRBV2 and TRBJ2-6, is EPEVTQTPSHQVTQMGQEVILRCVPISNHLYFYWYRQILGQKVEFLVSFYNNEISEKSEIFDDQFSVERPDGSNFTLKIRSTKLEDSAMYFCASSELGGAGANVLTFGAGSRLTVL.

The genes are TRBV19 and TRBJ1-6, with D uncertain. Germline loops: CDR1 LNHDA, CDR2 SQIVND (reference sequence). Trimming cost V 4 bases and J 10 bases, with 14 bases left between them. The CDR3 is 14 residues long. In nucleotides, the CDR3 is TGTGCCAGTAGTAGGGGTTGGGAGGAATCACCCCTCCACTTT. Translation: CASSRGWEESPLHF.

J is TRBJ2-3 and V is TRBV7-2; no firm D call. V was pared by 7 bases and J by 6 bases, with 20 bases between. The CDR3 loop spans 15 amino acids. Germline lookup yields CDR1 SGHTA and CDR2 FQGNSA. This CDR3 is CASTIAAAAHDTQYF. The CDR3 DNA reads TGTGCCAGCACCATCGCTGCGGCAGCACACGATACGCAGTATTTT.

V and J are TRBV5-1 and TRBJ2-7; D is possibly TRBD2 (5 bases). CDR1 is SGHRS and CDR2 is YFSETQ in the germline V gene. Between the trimmed V and J ends, which lost 1 base and 1 base, there was a span of 9 bases. The CDR3 runs to 14 residues. The CDR3 DNA sequence: TGCGCCAGCAGCTTGTTCGAGGGATCCTACGAGCAGTACTTC. It is translated as CASSLFEGSYEQYF.

As for this clone: Compared with germline, one end of the junction differs, possibly owing to a read error. The chain recombines TRBV18 with TRBJ2-7; tentative D call: TRBD1 (6 bases). The CDR3 has 13 amino acids. CDR1 is KGHSH and CDR2 is LQKENI in the germline V gene. CDR3 sequence (DNA): TGTGCCAGCTCACTCGGGTTGGGGGACAAGGGAAATTTC. Translating gives CASSLGLGDKGNF. Full variable domain (rest looked up from reference TRBV18 and TRBJ2-7): NAGVMQNPRHLVRRRGQEARLRCSPMKGHSHVYWYRQLPEEGLKFMVYLQKENIIDESGMPKERFSAEFPKEGPSILRIQQVVRGDSAAYFCASSLGLGDKGNFGPGTRLTVT.

The rearrangement links TRBV5-6 to TRBJ1-3, with a possible D match to TRBD1 (5 bases). CDR1 is SGHDT and CDR2 is YYEEEE in the germline V gene. Trimming stripped 1 base from V and 2 bases from J, with 16 bases between. The CDR3 runs to 17 residues. The CDR3 spells CASSLPLGTRAGNTIYF. The CDR3 nucleotides read TGTGCCAGCAGCTTGCCCCTAGGTACCAGGGCTGGAAACACCATATATTTT. The whole variable domain, filled in from reference TRBV5-6 and TRBJ1-3, reads DAGVTQSPTHLIKTRGQQVTLRCSPKSGHDTVSWYQQALGQGPQFIFQYYEEEERQRGNFPDRFSGHQFPNYSSELNVNALLLGDSALYLCASSLPLGTRAGNTIYFGEGSWLTVV.

The rearrangement uses TRBV18 and TRBJ2-7; the D gene is possibly TRBD2 (6 bases). Germline loops: CDR1 KGHSH, CDR2 LQKENI. Between the trimmed V and J ends, which lost 4 bases and 0 bases, there was a span of 16 bases. The length of the CDR3 is 16 residues. The CDR3 coding sequence is TGTGCCAGCTCACGGTCTCACGGGGGAAGCTCCTACGAGCAGTACGTC. Protein sequence: CASSRSHGGSSYEQYV.

The chain joins TRBV6-1 to TRBJ1-1; possible D gene TRBD1, 6 bases. Germline V lookup: CDR1 MNHNS, CDR2 SASEGT. Trimming removed 2 bases at V and 11 bases at J, with 15 bases between. The length of the CDR3 is 13 residues. CDR3 loop: CASSERNGQTAFF. The CDR3 region has the DNA TGTGCCAGCAGTGAAAGAAACGGACAGACGGCTTTCTTT.

The table lists this clone with a few counts. The J gene is TRBJ1-4, the V gene TRBV5-4; D may be TRBD1 (6 bases). Germline V CDR1 and CDR2: SGHNT, YYREEE (reference sequence). The CDR3 contains 14 residues. V dropped 4 bases and J dropped 8 bases, with 15 bases sitting between them. CDR3 in amino acids: CASSEQTGPEKLFF. The CDR3 coding sequence is TGTGCCAGCAGCGAACAGACAGGACCCGAAAAACTGTTTTTT.

This chain links TRBV5-1 with TRBJ2-3, with TRBD1 as a possible D gene (5 bases). Trimming took 0 bases from V and 0 from J, leaving 11 bases between them. The germline CDR1 and CDR2 sequences are SGHRS and YFSETQ. The CDR3 has 16 residues. The CDR3 bases are TGCGCCAGCAGCTTGGAGGGGTCGACGAGCACAGATACGCAGTATTTT. Its translation is CASSLEGSTSTDTQYF.

The rearrangement uses TRBV4-3 and TRBJ1-6; 11 bases match TRBD1. The CDR3 is 16 amino acids. Trimming removed 4 bases from V and 5 bases from J; junction bases left unmatched: 4. CDR1 and CDR2 (germline): LGHNA, YSLEER. Here the CDR3 reads CASSPRTGGHNSPLHF. The CDR3 nucleotides read TGCGCCAGCAGCCCCAGGACAGGGGGCCATAATTCACCCCTCCACTTT.

V gene TRBV5-6 combines with J gene TRBJ1-1, with 8 bases that match TRBD1. Germline CDR1 is SGHDT and CDR2 is YYEEEE. Losses at the gene ends were 4 bases for V and 12 bases for J; bases not matched to a gene: 14. This CDR3 is 14 amino acids long. The CDR3 spells CASSTPAGQGKTFF. CDR3 bases: TGTGCCAGCAGCACCCCCGCTGGACAGGGTAAAACTTTCTTT.

This clone has a handful of counts. This chain uses TRBV2 with TRBJ1-1; 7 nucleotides match TRBD1. Unmatched junction bases numbered 9, after V lost 6 bases and J lost 2 bases. The CDR3 contains 15 residues. CDR1 and CDR2 from the germline V gene are SNHLY and FYNNEI. The CDR3 sequence: CASRLHRDSNTEAFF. The CDR3 DNA is TGTGCCAGCAGGCTTCATCGGGACAGTAACACTGAAGCTTTCTTT. The full variable domain, its missing parts supplied by reference TRBV2 and TRBJ1-1, is EPEVTQTPSHQVTQMGQEVILRCVPISNHLYFYWYRQILGQKVEFLVSFYNNEISEKSEIFDDQFSVERPDGSNFTLKIRSTKLEDSAMYFCASRLHRDSNTEAFFGQGTRLTVV.

This chain joins TRBV7-9 and TRBJ1-2; the match to TRBD1 covers 12 bases. CDR3 length: 18 amino acids. V was pared by 3 bases and J by 4 bases, with 12 bases of the junction left unmatched. Germline values: CDR1 SEHNR, CDR2 FQNEAQ (reference sequence). The CDR3 protein is CASSFNRDRGQWGYGYTF. As DNA, the CDR3 is TGTGCCAGCAGCTTTAACCGGGACAGGGGGCAGTGGGGCTATGGCTACACCTTC. Filled out from reference TRBV7-9 and TRBJ1-2, the complete variable domain reads DTGVSQNPRHKITKRGQNVTFRCDPISEHNRLYWYRQTLGQGPEFLTYFQNEAQLEKSRLLSDRFSAERPKGSFSTLEIQRTEQGDSAMYLCASSFNRDRGQWGYGYTFGSGTRLTVV.